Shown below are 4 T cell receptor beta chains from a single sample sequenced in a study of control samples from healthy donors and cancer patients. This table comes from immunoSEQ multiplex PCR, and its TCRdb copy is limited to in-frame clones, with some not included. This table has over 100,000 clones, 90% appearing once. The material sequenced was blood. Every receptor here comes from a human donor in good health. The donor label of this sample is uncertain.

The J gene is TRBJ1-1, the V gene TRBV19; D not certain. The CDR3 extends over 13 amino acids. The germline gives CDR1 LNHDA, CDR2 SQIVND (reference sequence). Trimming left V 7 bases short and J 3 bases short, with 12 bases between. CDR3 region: CASTTGLYTEAFF. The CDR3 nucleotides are TGTGCCAGTACCACGGGCCTCTACACTGAAGCTTTCTTT.

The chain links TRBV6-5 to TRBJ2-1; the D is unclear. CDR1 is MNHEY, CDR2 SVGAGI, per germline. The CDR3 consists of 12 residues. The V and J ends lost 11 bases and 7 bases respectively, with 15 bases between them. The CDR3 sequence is CASAGAWNEQFF. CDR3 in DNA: TGTGCCTCGGCTGGAGCCTGGAATGAGCAGTTCTTC.

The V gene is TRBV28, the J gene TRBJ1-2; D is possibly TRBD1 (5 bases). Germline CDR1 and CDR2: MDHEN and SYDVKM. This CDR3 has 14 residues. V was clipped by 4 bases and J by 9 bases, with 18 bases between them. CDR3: CASSSPDMANRYTF. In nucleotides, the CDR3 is TGTGCCAGCAGTTCCCCGGACATGGCGAATCGCTACACCTTC.

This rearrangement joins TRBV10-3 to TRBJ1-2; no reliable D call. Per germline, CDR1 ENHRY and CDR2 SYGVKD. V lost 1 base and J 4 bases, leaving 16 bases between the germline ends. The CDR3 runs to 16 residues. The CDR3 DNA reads TGTGCCATCAGTGAGTGGCAGAGAGTGGGTTCCTATGGCTACACCTTC. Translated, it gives CAISEWQRVGSYGYTF.